One sample yielded the 21 T cell receptor beta chains listed below, sequenced in a study of CD8 T cells in ankylosing spondylitis. TCRdb reprocessed the 5' RACE reads via MiXCR and lists one record per CDR3 protein. The sample shows about 360,000 distinct CDR3 sequences, about 20% of them seen only once. The specimen sequenced was blood, either unsorted or a sorted T cell fraction (not recorded which). The receptors come from a male donor with ankylosing spondylitis or in good health (not recorded which).

This clonotype turned up a few times. The chain combines TRBV9 with TRBJ2-1; D is unclear. This CDR3 has 14 amino acids. The V end was cut by 0 bases, the J end by 5 bases, with 9 bases between. CDR1 is SGDLS and CDR2 is YYNGEE in the germline V gene. The CDR3: CASSVDLSHNEQFF. As DNA, the CDR3 is TGTGCCAGCAGCGTAGATCTTTCTCACAATGAGCAGTTCTTC.

This clonotype was observed a handful of times. V gene TRBV20-1 combines with J gene TRBJ1-2; no clear D gene. Per the germline V gene, CDR1 is DFQATT and CDR2 is SNEGSKA (reference sequence). V lost 7 bases and J lost 4, with 10 bases in between. The length of the CDR3 is 11 residues. CDR3 protein: CSVVPLYGYTF. The CDR3 bases are TGCAGTGTAGTCCCCCTCTATGGCTACACCTTC.

In this sample, this clonotype turned up a few times. The chain's CDR3 is CSARDSSGSGDTQYF. The CDR3 bases are TGCAGTGCTAGAGATTCATCCGGGTCAGGCGATACGCAGTATTTT. The rearrangement links TRBV20-1 to TRBJ2-3; no clear D. Trimming pared 0 bases from V and 6 bases from J, leaving 16 bases between. The V gene's germline CDR1 is DFQATT and CDR2 SNEGSKA (reference sequence). The CDR3 extends over 15 amino acids.

The chain uses TRBV12-3 or TRBV12-4 and TRBJ2-2, with a tentative D call TRBD2 (6 bases). This CDR3 is 15 amino acids long. V lost 3 bases and J 2 bases, leaving 10 bases between the germline ends. The CDR3 spells CASSFGRGNTGELFF. In DNA form, the CDR3 reads TGTGCCAGCAGTTTCGGGCGGGGAAACACCGGGGAGCTGTTTTTT.

By share of the sample, this clonotype is medium-sized. The chain couples TRBV6-5 to TRBJ2-2; tentative D call: TRBD2 (5 bases). The CDR3 is 13 amino acids. The V gene lost 3 bases and the J gene lost 5 bases, with 7 bases spanning the gap. Germline lookup yields CDR1 MNHEY and CDR2 SVGAGI. CDR3 residues: CASSYSETGELFF. CDR3 coding DNA: TGTGCCAGCAGTTATAGCGAAACCGGGGAGCTGTTTTTT.

The chain couples TRBV5-6 to TRBJ1-1; D gene unclear. V lost 3 bases to trimming and J lost 6 bases, with 15 bases between them. The germline V gene has CDR1 SGHDT and CDR2 YYEEEE. There are 14 residues in the CDR3. In nucleotides, the CDR3 is TGTGCCAGCAGCTCGAATCGACTGGTCTCTGAAGCTTTCTTT. Protein: CASSSNRLVSEAFF.

The chain uses TRBV27 and TRBJ2-7; 8 positions match TRBD2. Germline V gene lookup returns CDR1 MNHEY and CDR2 SMNVEV (reference sequence). CDR3 length equals 15 residues. V gave up 3 bases and J gave up 5 bases; unmatched junction bases: 9. CDR3 protein: CASSLSSGGPDEQYF. The CDR3 nucleotides are TGTGCCAGCAGTTTGTCTTCGGGGGGGCCGGACGAGCAGTACTTC.

This clonotype was picked up a small number of times. The genes are TRBV7-9 and TRBJ2-7; D is undetermined. The CDR3 has 13 residues. V lost 3 bases to trimming and J lost 5 bases, with 11 bases between them. In germline, CDR1 is SEHNR, CDR2 FQNEAQ (reference sequence). The DNA for the CDR3 is TGTGCCAGCAGCTTTGCTTACGGGCACGAGCAGTACTTC. Translating it yields CASSFAYGHEQYF.

This clonotype was picked up a small number of times. This chain links TRBV7-6 with TRBJ2-2; D possibly corresponds to TRBD2 (5 bases). The CDR3 covers 17 residues. CDR1 SGHVS and CDR2 FNYEAQ come from the germline V gene. V was trimmed by 1 base and J by 1 base, leaving 13 bases between them. CDR3: CASSLDRVGVNTGELFF. Written as DNA, the CDR3 is TGTGCCAGCAGCTTAGATCGCGTCGGGGTGAACACCGGGGAGCTGTTTTTT. Variable domain in full (rest from reference TRBV7-6 and TRBJ2-2): GAGVSQSPRYKVTKRGQDVALRCDPISGHVSLYWYRQALGQGPEFLTYFNYEAQQDKSGLPNDRFSAERPEGSISTLTIQRTEQRDSAMYRCASSLDRVGVNTGELFFGEGSRLTVL.

Only a few counts were recorded for this clonotype. The rearrangement joins TRBV10-3 to TRBJ2-3; TRBD1 might be the D (5 bases). Per germline, CDR1 ENHRY and CDR2 SYGVKD. V lost 11 bases to trimming and J lost 1 base, with 13 bases between them. CDR3 length equals 13 residues. This chain's CDR3 is CASGAPGTDTQYF. The CDR3 DNA follows: TGTGCCTCTGGGGCCCCCGGCACAGATACGCAGTATTTT.

The chain carries TRBV4-1 and TRBJ2-5; the D gene is possibly TRBD2 (5 bases). Trimming pared 0 bases from V and 3 bases from J, leaving 17 bases between. CDR3 length: 17 amino acids. Germline CDR1 MGHRA, CDR2 YSYEKL. This chain's CDR3 is CASSQDGVGAVKETQYF. For the CDR3, the DNA is TGCGCCAGCAGCCAAGACGGCGTAGGAGCGGTGAAAGAGACCCAGTACTTC.

The V call is TRBV3-1, the J call TRBJ1-4, with D perhaps matching TRBD1 (5 bases). V was cut by 0 bases and J by 14 bases, with 13 bases left in between. CDR1 is LGHDT and CDR2 is YNNKEL in the germline V gene (reference sequence). This CDR3 comprises 13 residues. The CDR3 spells CASSQDIWDHLFF. The CDR3 region has the DNA TGTGCCAGCAGCCAAGATATCTGGGACCATCTGTTTTTT.

This chain uses TRBV4-1 with TRBJ2-3, with a weak D call TRBD2 (5 bases). V lost 1 base to trimming and J lost 1 base, with 9 bases between them. Germline loops: CDR1 MGHRA, CDR2 YSYEKL. The CDR3 consists of 15 residues. The DNA for the CDR3 is TGCGCCAGCAGCCAAGGCGGGTCCGGCACAGATACGCAGTATTTT. It yields the protein CASSQGGSGTDTQYF.

The table lists this clonotype with a few counts. The V gene is TRBV7-2, the J gene TRBJ2-3; tentatively, D is TRBD2 (6 bases). Looked up from germline, CDR1 is SGHTA and CDR2 is FQGNSA. CDR3 size: 15 residues. The V end lost 1 base, the J end lost 5 bases, and 13 bases lay between the germline ends. The CDR3 DNA is TGTGCCAGCAGCTTAGTTGGAGGGTTGAGAGATACGCAGTATTTT. This translates into CASSLVGGLRDTQYF.

There are many counts of this clonotype. The chain combines TRBV12-3 or TRBV12-4 with TRBJ2-3, with 7 bases fitting TRBD2. The CDR3 is made up of 13 amino acids. The V segment lost 10 bases and the J segment 2 bases; nucleotides outside the gene matches: 6. The CDR3 protein is CATRGGYTDTQYF. CDR3 coding DNA: TGTGCCACCCGGGGAGGGTACACAGATACGCAGTATTTT.

This clonotype was seen many times. The CDR3 DNA follows: TGTGCCAGCAGCTTGGGTCTAGCGGGGACCTACAATGAGCAGTTCTTC. This encodes CASSLGLAGTYNEQFF. The chain uses TRBV5-6 and TRBJ2-1; the match to TRBD2 covers 9 bases. Germline V gene sequence: CDR1 SGHDT, CDR2 YYEEEE. This CDR3 spans 16 amino acids. The J segment lost 2 bases and the V segment lost 0 bases, leaving 3 bases of the junction unmatched.

At least ten counts were recorded for this clonotype. The rearrangement joins TRBV10-3 to TRBJ2-3, with 7 positions matching TRBD1. Germline values: CDR1 ENHRY, CDR2 SYGVKD. The length of the CDR3 is 14 residues. With 6 bases clipped from V and 2 bases from J, the junction kept 5 bases outside the gene matches. The CDR3 here is CAISPGQYTDTQYF. CDR3 in DNA: TGTGCCATCAGCCCGGGACAGTACACAGATACGCAGTATTTT.

The V call is TRBV12-3 or TRBV12-4, the J call TRBJ2-1, with 11 bases that match TRBD2. The CDR3 has 15 residues. After removal of 6 bases from V and 7 bases from J, the junction contained 8 bases not matched to a gene. DNA of the CDR3: TGTGCCAGCAGCCATACTAGCGGGGGTCATAATGAGCAGTTCTTC. It yields the protein CASSHTSGGHNEQFF.

This clonotype was recorded a few times. CDR3 residues: CAISEDARSSYNSPLHF. The CDR3 DNA is TGTGCCATCAGTGAGGATGCACGGAGCTCCTATAATTCACCCCTCCACTTT. This rearrangement joins TRBV10-3 to TRBJ1-6; no clear D gene. V was trimmed by 2 bases and J by 0 bases, leaving 11 bases between them. Germline V lookup: CDR1 ENHRY, CDR2 SYGVKD. CDR3 size: 17 residues.

This clonotype was picked up a small number of times. The chain carries TRBV11-2 and TRBJ2-3, with TRBD2 identical over 8 bases. V shed 5 bases, J shed 3 bases, and the junction held 10 bases outside the gene matches. This CDR3 contains 16 residues. CDR1 and CDR2 from the germline V gene are SGHAT and FQNNGV. CDR3 region: CASSHPGLVGTDTQYF. CDR3 DNA: TGTGCCAGCAGCCATCCGGGACTAGTAGGGACAGATACGCAGTATTTT. The full variable domain, rest sourced from reference TRBV11-2 and TRBJ2-3, is EAGVAQSPRYKIIEKRQSVAFWCNPISGHATLYWYQQILGQGPKLLIQFQNNGVVDDSQLPKDRFSAERLKGVDSTLKIQPAKLEDSAVYLCASSHPGLVGTDTQYFGPGTRLTVL.

This clonotype was observed a handful of times. This chain connects TRBV29-1 to TRBJ2-7, with 10 bases identical to TRBD2. Germline-derived CDR1 and CDR2 are SQVTM and ANQGSEA. With V trimmed by 3 bases and J by 3 bases, 11 bases remained unmatched. The CDR3 extends over 16 amino acids. This chain's CDR3 is CSVEGDSGGSVYEQYF. For the CDR3, the DNA is TGCAGCGTTGAGGGCGATAGCGGGGGGTCCGTCTACGAGCAGTACTTC.